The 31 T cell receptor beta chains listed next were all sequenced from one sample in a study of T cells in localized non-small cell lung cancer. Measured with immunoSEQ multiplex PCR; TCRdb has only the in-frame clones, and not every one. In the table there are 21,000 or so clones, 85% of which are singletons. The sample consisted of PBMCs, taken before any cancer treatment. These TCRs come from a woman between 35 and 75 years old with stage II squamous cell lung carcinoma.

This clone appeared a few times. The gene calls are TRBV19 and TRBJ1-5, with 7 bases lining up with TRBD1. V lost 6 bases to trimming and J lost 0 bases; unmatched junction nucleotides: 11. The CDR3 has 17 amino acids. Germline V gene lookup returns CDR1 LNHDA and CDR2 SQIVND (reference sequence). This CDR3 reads CASRPDREGYSNQPQHF. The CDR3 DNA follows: TGTGCCAGTAGACCCGACAGGGAGGGATATAGCAATCAGCCCCAGCATTTT.

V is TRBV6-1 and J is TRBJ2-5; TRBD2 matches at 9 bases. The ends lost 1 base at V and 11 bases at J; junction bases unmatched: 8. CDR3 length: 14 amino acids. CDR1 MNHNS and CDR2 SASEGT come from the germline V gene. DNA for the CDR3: TGTGCCAGCAGTGAAGGACTAGCGGTCGAAGAGCAGTACTTC. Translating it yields CASSEGLAVEEQYF.

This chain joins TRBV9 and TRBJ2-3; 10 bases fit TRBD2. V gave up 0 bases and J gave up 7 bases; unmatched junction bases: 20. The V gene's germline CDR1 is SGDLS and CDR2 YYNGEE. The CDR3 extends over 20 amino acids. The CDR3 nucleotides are TGTGCCAGCAGCGTAGCCCCTCCACTAGCGGGAACCCACTTCACGAATACGCAGTATTTT. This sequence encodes CASSVAPPLAGTHFTNTQYF. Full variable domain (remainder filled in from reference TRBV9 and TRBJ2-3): DSGVTQTPKHLITATGQRVTLRCSPRSGDLSVYWYQQSLDQGLQFLIQYYNGEERAKGNILERFSAQQFPDLHSELNLSSLELGDSALYFCASSVAPPLAGTHFTNTQYFGPGTRLTVL.

CDR3 residues: CASSAKQTGIATEAFF. The CDR3 nucleotides are TGTGCCAGCAGCGCAAAGCAGACAGGGATCGCCACTGAAGCTTTCTTT. This rearrangement joins TRBV9 to TRBJ1-1; 7 bases are a match to TRBD1. The CDR3 has 16 amino acids. V was clipped by 3 bases and J by 4 bases; unmatched bases: 12. Germline lookup yields CDR1 SGDLS and CDR2 YYNGEE.

The CDR3 is CAISEPLLGRYEQYF. CDR3 sequence (DNA): TGTGCCATCAGTGAGCCGCTCTTGGGCCGCTACGAGCAGTACTTC. The chain is built from TRBV10-3 and TRBJ2-7; D not resolved. The germline V gene encodes CDR1 ENHRY and CDR2 SYGVKD. V lost 2 bases to trimming and J lost 3 bases, with 14 bases between them. The CDR3 extends over 15 amino acids.

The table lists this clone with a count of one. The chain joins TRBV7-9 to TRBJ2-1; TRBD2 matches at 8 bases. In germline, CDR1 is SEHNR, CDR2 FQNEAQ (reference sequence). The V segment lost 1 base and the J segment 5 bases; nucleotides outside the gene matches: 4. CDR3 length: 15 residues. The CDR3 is CASSLGSGSDNEQFF. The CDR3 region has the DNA TGTGCCAGCAGCTTAGGGAGCGGGAGTGACAATGAGCAGTTCTTC.

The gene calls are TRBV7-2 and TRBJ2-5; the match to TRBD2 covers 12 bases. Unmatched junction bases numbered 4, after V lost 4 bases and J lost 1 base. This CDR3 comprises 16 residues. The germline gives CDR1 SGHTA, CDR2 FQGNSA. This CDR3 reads CASSYSTSGGQETQYF. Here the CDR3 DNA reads TGTGCCAGCAGCTACTCGACTAGCGGGGGCCAAGAGACCCAGTACTTC.

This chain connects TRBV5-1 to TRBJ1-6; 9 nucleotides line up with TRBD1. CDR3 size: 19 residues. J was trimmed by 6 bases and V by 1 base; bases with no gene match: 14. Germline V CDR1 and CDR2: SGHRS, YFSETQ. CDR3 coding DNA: TGCGCCAGCAGCTTGAGATCTCCTACAGGGGGCCAATCTAATTCACCCCTCCACTTT. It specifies CASSLRSPTGGQSNSPLHF.

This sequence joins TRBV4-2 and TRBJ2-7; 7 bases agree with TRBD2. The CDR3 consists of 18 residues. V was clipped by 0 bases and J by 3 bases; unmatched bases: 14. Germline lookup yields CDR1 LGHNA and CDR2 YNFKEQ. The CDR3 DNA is TGTGCCAGCAGCCAAGAGTCCTTCCTAGCGGAAAGGGTCTACGAGCAGTACTTC. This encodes CASSQESFLAERVYEQYF.

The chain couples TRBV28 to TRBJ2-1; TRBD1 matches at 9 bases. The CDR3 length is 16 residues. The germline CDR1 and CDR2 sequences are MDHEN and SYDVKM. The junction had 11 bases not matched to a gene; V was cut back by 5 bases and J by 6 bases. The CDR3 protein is CASSPGTGKSLNEQFF. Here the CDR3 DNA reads TGTGCCAGCAGTCCCGGGACAGGGAAATCCCTCAATGAGCAGTTCTTC.

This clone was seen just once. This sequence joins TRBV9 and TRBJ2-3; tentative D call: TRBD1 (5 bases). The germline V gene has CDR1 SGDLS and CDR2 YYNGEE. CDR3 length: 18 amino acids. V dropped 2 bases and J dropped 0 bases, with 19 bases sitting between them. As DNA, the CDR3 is TGTGCCAGCAGCGTGTTTGGGGCGGCCGCCGGGAGCACAGATACGCAGTATTTT. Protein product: CASSVFGAAAGSTDTQYF.

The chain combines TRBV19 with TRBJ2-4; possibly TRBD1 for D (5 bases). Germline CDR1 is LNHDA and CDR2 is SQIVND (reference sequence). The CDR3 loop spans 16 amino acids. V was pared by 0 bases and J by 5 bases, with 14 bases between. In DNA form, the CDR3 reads TGTGCCAGTAGTATAGATCCCCCAGGGATCCAAAACATTCAGTACTTC. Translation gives CASSIDPPGIQNIQYF.

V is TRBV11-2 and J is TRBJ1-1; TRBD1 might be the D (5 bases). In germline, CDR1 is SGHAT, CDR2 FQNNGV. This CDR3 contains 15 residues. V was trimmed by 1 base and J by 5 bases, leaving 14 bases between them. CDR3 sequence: CASSLALLKGTEAFF. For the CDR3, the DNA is TGTGCCAGCAGCTTAGCCCTTCTCAAGGGGACTGAAGCTTTCTTT.

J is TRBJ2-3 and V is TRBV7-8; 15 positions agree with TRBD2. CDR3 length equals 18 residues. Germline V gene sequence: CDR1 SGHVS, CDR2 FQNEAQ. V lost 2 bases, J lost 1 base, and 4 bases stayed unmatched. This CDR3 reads CASSLRRTSGRGTDTQYF. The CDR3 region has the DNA TGTGCCAGCAGCTTAAGACGGACTAGCGGGAGGGGCACAGATACGCAGTATTTT.

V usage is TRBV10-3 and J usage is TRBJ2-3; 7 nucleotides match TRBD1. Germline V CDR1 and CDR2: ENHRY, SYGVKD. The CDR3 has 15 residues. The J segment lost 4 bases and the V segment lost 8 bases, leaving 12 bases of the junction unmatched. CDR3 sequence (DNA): TGTGCCATCCGGCCAACACAGGGGACGGCAGATACGCAGTATTTT. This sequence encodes CAIRPTQGTADTQYF.

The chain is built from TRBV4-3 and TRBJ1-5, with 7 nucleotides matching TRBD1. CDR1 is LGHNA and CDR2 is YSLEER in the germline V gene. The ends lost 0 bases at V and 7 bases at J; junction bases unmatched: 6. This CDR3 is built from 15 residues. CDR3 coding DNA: TGCGCCAGCAGCCAAGAGAGGCAGGGGGGACAGCCCCAGCATTTT. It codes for CASSQERQGGQPQHF.

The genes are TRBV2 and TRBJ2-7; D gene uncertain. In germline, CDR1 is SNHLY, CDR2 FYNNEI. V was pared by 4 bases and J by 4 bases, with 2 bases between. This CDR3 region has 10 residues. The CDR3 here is CASSGYEQYF. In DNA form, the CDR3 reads TGTGCCAGCAGTGGGTACGAGCAGTACTTC. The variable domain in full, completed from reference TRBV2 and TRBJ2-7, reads EPEVTQTPSHQVTQMGQEVILRCVPISNHLYFYWYRQILGQKVEFLVSFYNNEISEKSEIFDDQFSVERPDGSNFTLKIRSTKLEDSAMYFCASSGYEQYFGPGTRLTVT.

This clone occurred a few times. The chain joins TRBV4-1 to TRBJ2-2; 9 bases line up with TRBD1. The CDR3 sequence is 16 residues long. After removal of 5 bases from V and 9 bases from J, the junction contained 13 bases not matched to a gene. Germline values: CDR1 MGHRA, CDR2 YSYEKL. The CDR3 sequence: CASSVGQGYEGRELFF. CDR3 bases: TGCGCCAGCAGCGTAGGACAGGGGTACGAGGGAAGGGAGCTGTTTTTT.

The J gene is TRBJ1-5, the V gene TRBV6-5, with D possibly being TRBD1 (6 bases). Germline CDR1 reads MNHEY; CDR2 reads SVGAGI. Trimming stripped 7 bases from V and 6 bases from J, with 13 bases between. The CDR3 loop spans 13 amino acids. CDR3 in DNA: TGTGCCAGCACGGGATGGGGGGCTCAGCCCCAGCATTTT. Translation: CASTGWGAQPQHF.

The CDR3 DNA sequence: TGTGCCACCACCTCCCGGGGCCGGGAGGGGCCGGCGACCTACGAGCAGTACTTC. It codes for CATTSRGREGPATYEQYF. The J gene is TRBJ2-7, the V gene TRBV10-3; 8 bases map to TRBD2. The CDR3 extends over 18 amino acids. CDR1 is ENHRY and CDR2 is SYGVKD in the germline V gene. V was clipped by 10 bases and J by 2 bases; unmatched bases: 22.

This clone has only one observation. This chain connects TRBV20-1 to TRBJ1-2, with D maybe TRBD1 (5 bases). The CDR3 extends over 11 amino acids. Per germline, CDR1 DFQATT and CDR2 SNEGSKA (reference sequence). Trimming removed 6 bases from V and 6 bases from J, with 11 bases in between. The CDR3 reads CSAGGSNGYTF. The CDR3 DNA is TGCAGTGCGGGGGGATCTAATGGCTACACCTTC.

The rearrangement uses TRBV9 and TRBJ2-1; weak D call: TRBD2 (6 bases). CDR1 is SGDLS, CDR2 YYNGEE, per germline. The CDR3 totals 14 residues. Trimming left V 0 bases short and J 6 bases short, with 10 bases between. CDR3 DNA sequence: TGTGCCAGCAGCGTAGGCGGGATCAGCAATGAGCAGTTCTTC. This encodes CASSVGGISNEQFF.

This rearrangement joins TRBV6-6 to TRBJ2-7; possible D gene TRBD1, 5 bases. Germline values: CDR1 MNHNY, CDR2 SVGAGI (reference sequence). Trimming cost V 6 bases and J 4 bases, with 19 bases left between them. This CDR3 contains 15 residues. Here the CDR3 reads CASSSLAGRVYEQYF. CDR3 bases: TGTGCCAGCAGCTCTCTTGCAGGGCGAGTTTACGAGCAGTACTTC.

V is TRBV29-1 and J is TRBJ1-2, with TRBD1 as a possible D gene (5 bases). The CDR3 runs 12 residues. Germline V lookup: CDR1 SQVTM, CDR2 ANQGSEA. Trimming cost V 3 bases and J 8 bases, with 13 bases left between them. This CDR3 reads CSVDTGVRGYTF. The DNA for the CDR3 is TGCAGCGTTGATACAGGAGTCCGAGGCTACACCTTC.

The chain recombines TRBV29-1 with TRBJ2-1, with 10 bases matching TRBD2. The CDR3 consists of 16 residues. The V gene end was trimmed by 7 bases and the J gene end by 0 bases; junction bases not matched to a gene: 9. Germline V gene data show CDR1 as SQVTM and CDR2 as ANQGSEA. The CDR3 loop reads CSALGASGSSYNEQFF. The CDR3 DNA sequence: TGCAGCGCCCTTGGGGCTAGCGGGAGCTCCTACAATGAGCAGTTCTTC.

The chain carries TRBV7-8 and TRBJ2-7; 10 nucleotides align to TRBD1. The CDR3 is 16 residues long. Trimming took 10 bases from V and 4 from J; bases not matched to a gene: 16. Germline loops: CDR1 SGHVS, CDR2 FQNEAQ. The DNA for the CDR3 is TGTGCCACCATACCCGGGACAGGGGTCCTATGGTACGAGCAGTACTTC. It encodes CATIPGTGVLWYEQYF.

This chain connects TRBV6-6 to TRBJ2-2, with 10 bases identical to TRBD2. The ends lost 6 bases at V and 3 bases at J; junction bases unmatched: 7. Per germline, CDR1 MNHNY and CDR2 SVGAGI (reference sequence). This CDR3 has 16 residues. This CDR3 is CASRGSGRLDTGELFF. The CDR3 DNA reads TGTGCCAGCAGGGGTAGCGGGAGGTTGGACACCGGGGAGCTGTTTTTT.

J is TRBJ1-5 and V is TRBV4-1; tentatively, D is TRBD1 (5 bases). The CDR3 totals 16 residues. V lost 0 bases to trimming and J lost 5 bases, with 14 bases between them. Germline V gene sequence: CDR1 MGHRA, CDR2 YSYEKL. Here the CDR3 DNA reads TGCGCCAGCAGCCAAGATCAGGGACGGACCCATCAGCCCCAGCATTTT. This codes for CASSQDQGRTHQPQHF.

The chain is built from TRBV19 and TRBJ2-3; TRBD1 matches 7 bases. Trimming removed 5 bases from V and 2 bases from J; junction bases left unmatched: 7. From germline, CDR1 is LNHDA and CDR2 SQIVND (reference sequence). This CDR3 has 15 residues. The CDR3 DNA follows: TGTGCCAGTAGTCCGACAGGGTCCTACACAGATACGCAGTATTTT. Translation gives CASSPTGSYTDTQYF. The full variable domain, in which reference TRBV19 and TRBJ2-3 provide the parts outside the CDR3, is DGGITQSPKYLFRKEGQNVTLSCEQNLNHDAMYWYRQDPGQGLRLIYYSQIVNDFQKGDIAEGYSVSREKKESFPLTVTSAQKNPTAFYLCASSPTGSYTDTQYFGPGTRLTVL.

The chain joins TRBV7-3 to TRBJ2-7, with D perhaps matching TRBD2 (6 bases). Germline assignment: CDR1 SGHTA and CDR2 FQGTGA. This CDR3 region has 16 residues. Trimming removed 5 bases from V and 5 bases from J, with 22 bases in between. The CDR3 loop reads CASSRGAAGPGDEQYF. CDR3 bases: TGTGCCAGCAGCCGCGGGGCGGCGGGACCCGGGGACGAGCAGTACTTC.

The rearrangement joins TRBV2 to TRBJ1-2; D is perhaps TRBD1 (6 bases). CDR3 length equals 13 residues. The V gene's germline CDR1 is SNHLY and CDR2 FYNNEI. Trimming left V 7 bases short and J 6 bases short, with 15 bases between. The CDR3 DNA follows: TGTGCCAGCACGATGGACAGACTTAATGGCTACACCTTC. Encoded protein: CASTMDRLNGYTF.